The source of this T cell receptor beta chain is a study of cytomegalovirus exposure and HLA in healthy donors. Findings and caveats of the study: Of the V segments, some could not be distinguished, including TRBV6-2 and TRBV6-3, and were excluded. Analyses of presence and absence presupposed an approximately uniform sequencing depth across donors.

As concerns this clone: Its antigen remains unidentified.

The primer mix had 60 Vbeta and 13 Jbeta primers. Profiling relied on immunoSEQ multiplex PCR, and the TCRdb table lists in-frame clones only, not all of them. The sample carries 150,000 to 200,000 clones, less than 75% recorded once. The V gene's germline CDR1 is SGHAT and CDR2 FQNNGV. Trimming cost V 4 bases and J 0 bases; bases outside gene matches: 3. The CDR3 is made up of 16 amino acids. The gene calls are TRBV11-2 and TRBJ2-3; 11 bases are a match to TRBD2. The receptor comes from a girl aged 5-17 years in good health and CMV-seronegative. The sequencing input was PBMCs. The CDR3 region is CASSSGLAASTDTQYF. In DNA, the CDR3 is TGTGCCAGCAGCTCGGGACTAGCGGCTAGCACAGATACGCAGTATTTT.